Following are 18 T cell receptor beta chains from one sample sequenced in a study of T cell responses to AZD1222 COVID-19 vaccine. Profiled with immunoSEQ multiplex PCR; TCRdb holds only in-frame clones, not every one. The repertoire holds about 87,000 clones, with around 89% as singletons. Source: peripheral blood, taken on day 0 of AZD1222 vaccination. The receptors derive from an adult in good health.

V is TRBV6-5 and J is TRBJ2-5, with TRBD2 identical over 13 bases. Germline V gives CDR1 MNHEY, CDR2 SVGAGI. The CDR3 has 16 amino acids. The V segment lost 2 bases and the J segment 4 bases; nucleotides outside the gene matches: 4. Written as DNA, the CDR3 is TGTGCCAGCAGTTACATACTAGCGGGGGGGAGAGAGACCCAGTACTTC. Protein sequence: CASSYILAGGRETQYF.

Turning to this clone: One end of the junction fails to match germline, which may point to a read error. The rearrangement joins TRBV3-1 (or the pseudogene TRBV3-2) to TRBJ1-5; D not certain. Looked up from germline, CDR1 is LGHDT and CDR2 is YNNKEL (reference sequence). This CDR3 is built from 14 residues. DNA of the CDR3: TGTGCCAGCAGCCAAGATTTTTCCTGCTCCCGGAGGGATTTT. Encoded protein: CASSQDFSCSRRDF.

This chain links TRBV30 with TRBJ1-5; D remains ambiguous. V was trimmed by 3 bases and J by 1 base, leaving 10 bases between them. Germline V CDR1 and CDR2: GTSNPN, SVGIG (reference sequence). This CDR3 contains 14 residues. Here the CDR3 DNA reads TGTGCCTGGAGGGGTAGCAGCAGCAATCAGCCCCAGCATTTT. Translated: CAWRGSSSNQPQHF.

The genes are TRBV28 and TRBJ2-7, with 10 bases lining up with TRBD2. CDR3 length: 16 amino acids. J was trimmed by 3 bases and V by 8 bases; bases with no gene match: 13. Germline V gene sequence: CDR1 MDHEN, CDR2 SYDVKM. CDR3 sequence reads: CASVLAGTGPSYEQYF. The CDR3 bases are TGTGCCAGCGTACTAGCGGGGACGGGTCCGAGCTACGAGCAGTACTTC.

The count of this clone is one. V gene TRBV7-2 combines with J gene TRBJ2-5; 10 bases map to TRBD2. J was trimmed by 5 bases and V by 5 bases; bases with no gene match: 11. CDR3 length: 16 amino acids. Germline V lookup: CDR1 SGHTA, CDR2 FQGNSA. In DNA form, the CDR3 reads TGTGCCAGCAGCGGTAGCAGGACTAGCGGTGGGGAGACCCAGTACTTC. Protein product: CASSGSRTSGGETQYF.

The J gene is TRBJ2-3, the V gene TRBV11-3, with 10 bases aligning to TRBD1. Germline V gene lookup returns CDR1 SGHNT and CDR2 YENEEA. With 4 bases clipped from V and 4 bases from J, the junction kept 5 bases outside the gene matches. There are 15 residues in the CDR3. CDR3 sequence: CASSYGTGVADTQYF. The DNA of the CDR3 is TGTGCCAGCAGCTACGGGACAGGGGTTGCAGATACGCAGTATTTT.

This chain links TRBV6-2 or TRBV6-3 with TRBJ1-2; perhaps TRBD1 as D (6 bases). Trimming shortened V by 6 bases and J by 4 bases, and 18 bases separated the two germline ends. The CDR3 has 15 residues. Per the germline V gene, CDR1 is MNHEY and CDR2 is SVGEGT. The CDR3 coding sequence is TGTGCCAGCAGCCAGGACAGCGACCTCGTCTATGGCTACACCTTC. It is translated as CASSQDSDLVYGYTF.

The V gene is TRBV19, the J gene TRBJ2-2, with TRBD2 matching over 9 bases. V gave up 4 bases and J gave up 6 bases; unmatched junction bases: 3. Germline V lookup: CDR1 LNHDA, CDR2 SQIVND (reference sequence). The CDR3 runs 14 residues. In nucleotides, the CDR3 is TGTGCCAGTAGTACCCGGACTAGCGCCGGGGAGCTGTTTTTT. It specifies CASSTRTSAGELFF.

CDR3 amino acids: CASSHSDGSSYNSPLHF. CDR3 nucleotide sequence: TGTGCCAGCAGCCACTCGGACGGTAGCTCCTATAATTCACCCCTCCACTTT. The V call is TRBV5-5, the J call TRBJ1-6; D is uncertain. V was clipped by 4 bases and J by 0 bases, with 14 bases between them. The CDR3 is made up of 17 amino acids. In germline, CDR1 is SGHKS, CDR2 YYEKEE (reference sequence).

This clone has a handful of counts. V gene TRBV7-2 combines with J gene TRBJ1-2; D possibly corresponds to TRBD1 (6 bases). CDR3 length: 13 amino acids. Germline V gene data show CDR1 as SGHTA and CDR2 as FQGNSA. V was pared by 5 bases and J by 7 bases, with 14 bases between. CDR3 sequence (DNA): TGTGCCAGCAGCGCCTTAACAGGGAGTGGCTACACCTTC. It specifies CASSALTGSGYTF.

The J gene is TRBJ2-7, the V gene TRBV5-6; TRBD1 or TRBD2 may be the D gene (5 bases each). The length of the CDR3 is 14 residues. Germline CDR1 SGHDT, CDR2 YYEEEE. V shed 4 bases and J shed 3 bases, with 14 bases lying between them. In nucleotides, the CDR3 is TGTGCCAGCAGCCCGGGGCCTGGGGACTACGAGCAGTACTTC. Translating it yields CASSPGPGDYEQYF. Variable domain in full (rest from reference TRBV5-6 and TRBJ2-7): DAGVTQSPTHLIKTRGQQVTLRCSPKSGHDTVSWYQQALGQGPQFIFQYYEEEERQRGNFPDRFSGHQFPNYSSELNVNALLLGDSALYLCASSPGPGDYEQYFGPGTRLTVT.

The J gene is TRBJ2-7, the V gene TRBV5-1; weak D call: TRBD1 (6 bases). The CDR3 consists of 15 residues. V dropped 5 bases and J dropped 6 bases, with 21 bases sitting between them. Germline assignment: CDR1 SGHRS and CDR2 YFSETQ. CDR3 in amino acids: CASRRLQGGDPEQYF. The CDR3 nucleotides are TGCGCCAGCAGACGTTTACAGGGTGGGGATCCCGAGCAGTACTTC.

In DNA, the CDR3 is TGCAGCGTGAAACTCAGGGACTCTGGGGCCAACGTCCTGACTTTC. Residues: CSVKLRDSGANVLTF. The V call is TRBV29-1, the J call TRBJ2-6, with a weak D call TRBD1 (5 bases). Germline-derived CDR1 and CDR2 are SQVTM and ANQGSEA. The germline V and J ends were trimmed by 6 bases and 0 bases, with 12 bases remaining between them. CDR3 length: 15 amino acids. The whole variable domain, filled in from reference TRBV29-1 and TRBJ2-6, reads SAVISQKPSRDICQRGTSLTIQCQVDSQVTMMFWYRQQPGQSLTLIATANQGSEATYESGFVIDKFPISRPNLTFSTLTVSNMSPEDSSIYLCSVKLRDSGANVLTFGAGSRLTVL.

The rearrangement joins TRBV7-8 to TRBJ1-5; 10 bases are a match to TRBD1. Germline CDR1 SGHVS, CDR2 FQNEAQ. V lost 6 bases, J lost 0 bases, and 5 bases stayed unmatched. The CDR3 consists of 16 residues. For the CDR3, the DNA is TGTGCCAGCAGGGGACAGGGGCAAAATAGCAATCAGCCCCAGCATTTT. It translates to CASRGQGQNSNQPQHF.

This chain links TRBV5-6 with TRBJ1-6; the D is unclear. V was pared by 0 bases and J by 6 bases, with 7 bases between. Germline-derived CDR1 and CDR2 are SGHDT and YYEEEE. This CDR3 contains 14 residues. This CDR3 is CASSLGAGNSPLHF. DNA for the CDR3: TGTGCCAGCAGCTTGGGAGCAGGTAATTCACCCCTCCACTTT. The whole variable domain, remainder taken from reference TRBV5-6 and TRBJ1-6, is DAGVTQSPTHLIKTRGQQVTLRCSPKSGHDTVSWYQQALGQGPQFIFQYYEEEERQRGNFPDRFSGHQFPNYSSELNVNALLLGDSALYLCASSLGAGNSPLHFGNGTRLTVT.

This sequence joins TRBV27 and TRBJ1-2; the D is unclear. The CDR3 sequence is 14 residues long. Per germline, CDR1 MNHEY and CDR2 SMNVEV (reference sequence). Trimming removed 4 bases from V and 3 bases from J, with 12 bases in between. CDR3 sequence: CASSSRASDYGYTF. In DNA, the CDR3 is TGTGCCAGCAGTTCGAGGGCTTCGGACTATGGCTACACCTTC.

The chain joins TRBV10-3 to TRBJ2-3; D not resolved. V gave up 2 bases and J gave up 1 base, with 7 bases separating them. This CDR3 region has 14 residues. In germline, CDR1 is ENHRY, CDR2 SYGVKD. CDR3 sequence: CAISEGLGTDTQYF. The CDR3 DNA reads TGTGCCATCAGTGAGGGTTTGGGCACAGATACGCAGTATTTT.

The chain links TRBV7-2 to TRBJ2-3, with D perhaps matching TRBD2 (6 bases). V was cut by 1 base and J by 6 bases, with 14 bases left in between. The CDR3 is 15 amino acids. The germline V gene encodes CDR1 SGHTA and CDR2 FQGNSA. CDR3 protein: CASSLGRGRVDTQYF. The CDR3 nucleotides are TGTGCCAGCAGCTTAGGGCGGGGACGCGTCGATACGCAGTATTTT.